A selection of T cell receptor beta chains follows, all from one sample in a study of T cell repertoires in cytomegalovirus infection. TCRdb re-derived calls from the reads in MiXCR, one entry per CDR3 protein. The data show 450,000 to 600,000 distinct CDR3 sequences, with over 9% seen just once and roughly 10% held by the top ten. Material for sequencing was PBMCs. The receptors come from a human donor in good health (CMV status not recorded). Some clones in this sample may be carry-over from other donors' samples. CDR3s include the opening cysteine and the closing phenylalanine or tryptophan. D genes are given only for firm matches. Where a row states a size, it is once, few, many or the class of an expanded clone; other rows omit it.

V gene: TRBV20-1
D gene: TRBD2
clone size: NA
J gene: TRBJ2-7
CDR3 DNA: TGCAGTGCTAGTGTTCCGGGACTAGTTTCCGAGCAGTACTTC
CDR3 protein: CSASVPGLVSEQYF

V gene: TRBV3-1
D gene: TRBD1
clone size: NA
J gene: TRBJ2-3
CDR3 DNA: TGTGCCAGCAGCCAAGATGGGACAGCCATCTCCACAGATACGCAGTATTTT
CDR3 protein: CASSQDGTAISTDTQYF

V gene: TRBV7-6
D gene: TRBD2
clone size: many
J gene: TRBJ2-3
CDR3 DNA: TGTGCCAGCGTTCCGAGCCCGGGGGGTACGCAGTATTTT
CDR3 protein: CASVPSPGGTQYF

V gene: TRBV5-1
D gene: TRBD2
clone size: many
J gene: TRBJ2-1
CDR3 DNA: TGCGCCAGCAGAACTAGCGTATCGTACAATGAGCAGTTCTTC
CDR3 protein: CASRTSVSYNEQFF

V gene: TRBV5-1
D gene: NA
clone size: many
J gene: TRBJ2-5
CDR3 DNA: TGCGCCAGCAGCTCCGGCGGGCAGGGAGAGACCCAGTACTTC
CDR3 protein: CASSSGGQGETQYF

V gene: TRBV5-4
D gene: TRBD1
clone size: NA
J gene: TRBJ2-7
CDR3 DNA: TGTGCCAGCAGCTTGGGGGACAGGGCCAACGAGCAGTACTTC
CDR3 protein: CASSLGDRANEQYF

V gene: TRBV12-3/TRBV12-4
D gene: NA
clone size: many
J gene: TRBJ2-7
CDR3 DNA: TGTGCCAGCAGCAACCGGTACGAGCAGTACTTC
CDR3 protein: CASSNRYEQYF

V gene: TRBV14
D gene: NA
clone size: few
J gene: TRBJ1-4
CDR3 DNA: TGTGCCAGCAGCCGCGGAGGAGTTGCCGGTGAAAAACTGTTTTTT
CDR3 protein: CASSRGGVAGEKLFF

V gene: TRBV5-4
D gene: NA
clone size: NA
J gene: TRBJ2-5
CDR3 DNA: TGTGCCAGCAGTCCTACCGACAGGAATAGGGAGACCCAGTACTTC
CDR3 protein: CASSPTDRNRETQYF

V gene: TRBV28
D gene: TRBD1
clone size: many
J gene: TRBJ2-7
CDR3 DNA: TGTGCCAGCAGTATACACAGGGGTCCCACCTACGAGCAGTACTTC
CDR3 protein: CASSIHRGPTYEQYF

V gene: TRBV10-3
D gene: TRBD1
clone size: many
J gene: TRBJ1-5
CDR3 DNA: TGTGCCATCAGTTCACAGGGGGCCGGAGAGCCCCAGCATTTT
CDR3 protein: CAISSQGAGEPQHF

V gene: TRBV2
D gene: NA
clone size: few
J gene: TRBJ1-1
CDR3 DNA: TGTGCCAGCAGTGTAAGAGGGGTTGCTTTCTTT
CDR3 protein: CASSVRGVAFF

V gene: TRBV27
D gene: TRBD1
clone size: NA
J gene: TRBJ2-3
CDR3 DNA: TGTGCCAGCAGTTTATTTCTCCAGGGGGCCTCAGATACGCAGTATTTT
CDR3 protein: CASSLFLQGASDTQYF

V gene: TRBV7-9
D gene: NA
clone size: many
J gene: TRBJ1-6
CDR3 DNA: TGTGCCAGCAGCTTACCCGGGACATCCTCCTATAATTCACCCCTCCACTTT
CDR3 protein: CASSLPGTSSYNSPLHF

V gene: TRBV28
D gene: NA
clone size: many
J gene: TRBJ2-1
CDR3 DNA: TGTGCCAGCAGTTTACCGGTCTACAATGAGCAGTTCTTC
CDR3 protein: CASSLPVYNEQFF

V gene: TRBV7-9
D gene: TRBD2
clone size: once
J gene: TRBJ2-1
CDR3 DNA: TGTGCCAGCAGCCCGAGACTAGCGGGAGCTAACAATGAGCAGTTCTTC
CDR3 protein: CASSPRLAGANNEQFF

V gene: TRBV2
D gene: NA
clone size: many
J gene: TRBJ2-1
CDR3 DNA: TGTGCCAGCAGGGGGAATGAGCAGTTCTTC
CDR3 protein: CASRGNEQFF

V gene: TRBV7-9
D gene: NA
clone size: many
J gene: TRBJ1-3
CDR3 DNA: TGTGCCAGCAGTTACAATTCGGGGGCCTTCTCTGGAAACACCATATATTTT
CDR3 protein: CASSYNSGAFSGNTIYF

V gene: TRBV11-2
D gene: TRBD1
clone size: many
J gene: TRBJ2-7
CDR3 DNA: TGTGCCAGCACAGGGACAGGGAACGAGCAGTACTTC
CDR3 protein: CASTGTGNEQYF

V gene: TRBV6-2/TRBV6-3
D gene: NA
clone size: many
J gene: TRBJ2-5
CDR3 DNA: TGTGCCAGCAGTGGTACATTGCAAGAGACCCAGTACTTC
CDR3 protein: CASSGTLQETQYF

V gene: TRBV12-3/TRBV12-4
D gene: NA
clone size: many
J gene: TRBJ2-2
CDR3 DNA: TGTGCCAGCAGTTTTGGGGGAGACACCGGGGAGCTGTTTTTT
CDR3 protein: CASSFGGDTGELFF

V gene: TRBV28
D gene: TRBD1
clone size: few
J gene: TRBJ1-1
CDR3 DNA: TGTGCCAGCAGACGGGACAGGGGGTCCACTGAAGCTTTCTTT
CDR3 protein: CASRRDRGSTEAFF

V gene: TRBV29-1
D gene: TRBD2
clone size: NA
J gene: TRBJ2-7
CDR3 DNA: TGCAGCGTTGAGTCCAGCGGGGCCTCCTACGAGCAGTACTTC
CDR3 protein: CSVESSGASYEQYF

V gene: TRBV15
D gene: NA
clone size: many
J gene: TRBJ2-3
CDR3 DNA: TGTGCCACCAGCAGAGATCGCGGGGGCCTCGCAGATACGCAGTATTTT
CDR3 protein: CATSRDRGGLADTQYF